What follows are 32 T cell receptor beta chains derived from one specimen sequenced in a study of cytomegalovirus exposure and HLA in healthy donors. This PCR relied on a set of 60 Vbeta primers and 13 Jbeta primers. Using immunoSEQ multiplex PCR, the repertoire was profiled, and TCRdb retains in-frame clones only, with some absent. The sample has under 200,000 clones; around 80% are singletons. Sequencing used PBMCs. These receptors came from a man aged 40-55 years in good health and CMV-seronegative.

This clone was counted a single time. The rearrangement links TRBV25-1 to TRBJ2-1; the match to TRBD1 covers 7 bases. Germline CDR1 and CDR2: MGHDK and SYGVNS. The V and J ends lost 6 bases and 0 bases, in that order; junction bases with no gene match: 5. CDR3 length: 15 residues. The CDR3 is CASRSDRDSYNEQFF. CDR3 bases: TGTGCCAGCAGATCCGACAGGGACTCCTACAATGAGCAGTTCTTC.

Here the CDR3 reads CASSYSQGYTEAFF. The CDR3 DNA sequence: TGTGCCAGCAGCTACAGCCAGGGTTACACTGAAGCTTTCTTT. V usage is TRBV7-9 and J usage is TRBJ1-1; the D gene is possibly TRBD1 (5 bases). This CDR3 has 14 amino acids. Germline CDR1 SEHNR, CDR2 FQNEAQ (reference sequence). V was pared by 4 bases and J by 3 bases, with 12 bases between.

The chain is built from TRBV7-2 and TRBJ2-1; 14 nucleotides line up with TRBD2. The CDR3 is made up of 16 amino acids. Germline assignment: CDR1 SGHTA and CDR2 FQGNSA. Losses at the gene ends were 4 bases for V and 5 bases for J; bases not matched to a gene: 4. The CDR3, as DNA: TGTGCCAGCAGCTCATTGGGACTAGCGGGGGACAATGAGCAGTTCTTC. Translation gives CASSSLGLAGDNEQFF.

In its sample, this clone was seen a few times. The chain employs TRBV29-1 and TRBJ2-3, with 14 bases lining up with TRBD2. V gave up 7 bases and J gave up 3 bases; unmatched junction bases: 12. CDR1 SQVTM and CDR2 ANQGSEA come from the germline V gene. This CDR3 spans 17 amino acids. The CDR3 nucleotides are TGCAGCGCCCTAGGGACTAGCGGGAGTGAAGTAACAGATACGCAGTATTTT. Translation: CSALGTSGSEVTDTQYF.

The chain carries TRBV7-9 and TRBJ2-2; 7 positions match TRBD1. J was trimmed by 3 bases and V by 5 bases; bases with no gene match: 6. The V gene's germline CDR1 is SEHNR and CDR2 FQNEAQ (reference sequence). The CDR3 runs 15 residues. This CDR3 is CASSSTRGYTGELFF. CDR3 sequence (DNA): TGTGCCAGCAGCAGTACCAGGGGGTACACCGGGGAGCTGTTTTTT.

This chain connects TRBV11-1 to TRBJ2-7; 14 nucleotides match TRBD2. The V gene end was trimmed by 2 bases and the J gene end by 3 bases; junction bases not matched to a gene: 6. Germline CDR1 SGHAT, CDR2 FQDESV (reference sequence). The CDR3 runs to 17 residues. The chain's CDR3 is CASSLRGTSGSFYEQYF. CDR3 nucleotides: TGTGCCAGCAGCTTACGTGGGACTAGCGGGAGCTTCTACGAGCAGTACTTC.

This sequence joins TRBV6-5 and TRBJ1-1; unclear D gene. Trimming took off 0 bases at V and 2 bases at J, with 7 bases between the two ends. The CDR3 covers 14 residues. Germline assignment: CDR1 MNHEY and CDR2 SVGAGI. CDR3 residues: CASSYSWANTEAFF. As DNA, the CDR3 is TGTGCCAGCAGTTACTCGTGGGCCAACACTGAAGCTTTCTTT.

This clone was counted only a few times. The rearrangement links TRBV10-3 to TRBJ2-7; TRBD2 matches at 9 bases. The CDR3 is 13 amino acids. V shed 0 bases and J 7 bases; nucleotides not matched to a gene: 1. CDR1 ENHRY and CDR2 SYGVKD come from the germline V gene. CDR3 nucleotide sequence: TGTGCCATCAGTGAGTCCCTAGCGGGGGAGCAGTACTTC. It encodes CAISESLAGEQYF.

The sample holds a few counts of this clone. V gene TRBV6-1 combines with J gene TRBJ2-5; the D gene is possibly TRBD2 (5 bases). Judging by the DNA end, TRBJ2-7 fits better; the J call may be wrong. This CDR3 has 11 amino acids. Per germline, CDR1 MNHNS and CDR2 SASEGT. CDR3: CASQRAGEQYF. The DNA for the CDR3 is TGTGCCAGCCAACGGGCGGGCGAGCAGTACTTC.

As DNA, the CDR3 is TGTGCCAGCAGCTTGGTGGACAGTGAGGAGCAGTACTTC. It is translated as CASSLVDSEEQYF. The genes are TRBV5-4 and TRBJ2-7, with D perhaps TRBD1 (6 bases). This CDR3 comprises 13 residues. The germline gives CDR1 SGHNT, CDR2 YYREEE (reference sequence). The germline V and J ends were trimmed by 0 bases and 7 bases, with 11 bases remaining between them.

The rearrangement links TRBV7-8 to TRBJ2-1; TRBD2 matches at 10 bases. J was trimmed by 6 bases and V by 2 bases; bases with no gene match: 10. There are 17 residues in the CDR3. Germline V gene data show CDR1 as SGHVS and CDR2 as FQNEAQ. The CDR3 here is CASSLRTSGAGGNEQFF. In DNA, the CDR3 is TGTGCCAGCAGCTTAAGGACTAGCGGTGCCGGCGGCAATGAGCAGTTCTTC.

The rearrangement joins TRBV7-3 to TRBJ2-2; TRBD2 matches at 8 bases. From germline, CDR1 is SGHTA and CDR2 FQGTGA. Losses at the gene ends were 5 bases for V and 5 bases for J; bases not matched to a gene: 4. The CDR3 runs 14 residues. CDR3 sequence: CASSPGTSTGELFF. CDR3 bases: TGTGCCAGCAGCCCCGGGACTAGTACCGGGGAGCTGTTTTTT.

The chain uses TRBV11-2 and TRBJ1-1, with D possibly being TRBD1 (5 bases). The germline V and J ends were trimmed by 1 base and 3 bases, with 18 bases remaining between them. Looked up from germline, CDR1 is SGHAT and CDR2 is FQNNGV. The CDR3 has 17 amino acids. CDR3 nucleotide sequence: TGTGCCAGCAGCTTAGGGTTTTGGGGCAGGGCAGACACTGAAGCTTTCTTT. Its protein product is CASSLGFWGRADTEAFF.

The chain employs TRBV5-1 and TRBJ2-2, with TRBD1 matching 7 bases. CDR3 size: 15 residues. CDR1 and CDR2 (germline): SGHRS, YFSETQ. Germline trimming cut 0 bases from V and 6 bases from J; bases unmatched to any gene: 5. CDR3 protein: CASSLAQGIAGELFF. The CDR3 DNA reads TGCGCCAGCAGCTTGGCACAGGGGATAGCCGGGGAGCTGTTTTTT. Based on the CDR3 plus reference TRBV5-1 and TRBJ2-2, the full variable domain is KAGVTQTPRYLIKTRGQQVTLSCSPISGHRSVSWYQQTPGQGLQFLFEYFSETQRNKGNFPGRFSGRQFSNSRSEMNVSTLELGDSALYLCASSLAQGIAGELFFGEGSRLTVL.

The J gene is TRBJ2-7, the V gene TRBV6-1; no clear D. CDR3 length equals 15 residues. CDR1 and CDR2 (germline): MNHNS, SASEGT. Trimming cost V 2 bases and J 0 bases, with 11 bases left between them. In DNA, the CDR3 is TGTGCCAGCAGTGAAAGTACATTCTTCTCCTACGAGCAGTACTTC. This sequence encodes CASSESTFFSYEQYF.

The V gene is TRBV27, the J gene TRBJ2-3; D is unclear. This CDR3 has 13 amino acids. CDR1 and CDR2 (germline): MNHEY, SMNVEV (reference sequence). V shed 3 bases and J shed 4 bases, with 8 bases lying between them. CDR3 coding DNA: TGTGCCAGCAGTTTTTCTCGCGCAGATACGCAGTATTTT. The encoded protein is CASSFSRADTQYF.

The chain links TRBV10-3 to TRBJ1-1, with a weak D call TRBD1 (5 bases). Germline values: CDR1 ENHRY, CDR2 SYGVKD. The CDR3 runs 13 residues. Trimming stripped 4 bases from V and 4 bases from J, with 10 bases between. CDR3 in DNA: TGTGCCATCAGTGTACGCGGGGGCACTGAAGCTTTCTTT. This gives the protein CAISVRGGTEAFF.

The CDR3 sequence is CASSLRQGLTEAFF. The CDR3 coding sequence is TGTGCCAGTAGTCTCAGACAGGGTCTCACTGAAGCTTTCTTT. V and J are TRBV19 and TRBJ1-1; TRBD1 aligns across 7 bases. Germline loops: CDR1 LNHDA, CDR2 SQIVND (reference sequence). The CDR3 sequence is 14 residues long. Trimming removed 5 bases from V and 4 bases from J; junction bases left unmatched: 7.

The J gene is TRBJ2-2, the V gene TRBV9, with 10 bases fitting TRBD2. The CDR3 length is 15 residues. The junction had 2 bases not matched to a gene; V was cut back by 0 bases and J by 6 bases. The germline V gene encodes CDR1 SGDLS and CDR2 YYNGEE. CDR3 bases: TGTGCCAGCAGCGTAGCCCTAGCGGGAGCCGGGGAGCTGTTTTTT. It encodes CASSVALAGAGELFF.

This clone was picked up one time. CDR3 nucleotide sequence: TGCGCCAGCAGCCAAGATATGGGGGCGGGTGGATATGGCTACACCTTC. The encoded protein is CASSQDMGAGGYGYTF. This chain uses TRBV4-3 with TRBJ1-2; D possibly corresponds to TRBD1 (6 bases). Germline lookup yields CDR1 LGHNA and CDR2 YSLEER. Trimming took 0 bases from V and 5 from J, leaving 16 bases between them. This CDR3 is 16 amino acids long.

The chain employs TRBV11-3 and TRBJ1-5; D is unclear. This CDR3 spans 15 amino acids. V was pared by 1 base and J by 4 bases, with 11 bases between. Germline V gives CDR1 SGHNT, CDR2 YENEEA. DNA of the CDR3: TGTGCCAGCAGCTTAGCCCAGGTCAGGAATCAGCCCCAGCATTTT. It specifies CASSLAQVRNQPQHF.

CDR3 DNA sequence: TGTGCCAGCAGCCTCCCCGGGACAGAAGTTTCCGAGCAGTACTTC. Its translation is CASSLPGTEVSEQYF. The chain joins TRBV7-9 to TRBJ2-7; 7 bases are shared with TRBD1. The CDR3 runs to 15 residues. Germline lookup yields CDR1 SEHNR and CDR2 FQNEAQ (reference sequence). V trimming: 5 bases; J trimming: 6 bases; junction bases outside the gene matches: 13.

The count of this clone is one. The V gene is TRBV7-9, the J gene TRBJ2-3; TRBD1 matches 8 bases. Germline CDR1 and CDR2: SEHNR and FQNEAQ (reference sequence). This CDR3 is 17 amino acids long. The J segment lost 6 bases and the V segment lost 5 bases, leaving 16 bases of the junction unmatched. In DNA, the CDR3 is TGTGCCAGCAGCCTAAGGACAGGGAACGTCGGAGGGGATACGCAGTATTTT. Translation gives CASSLRTGNVGGDTQYF.

This chain connects TRBV19 to TRBJ1-1; tentatively, D is TRBD1 (5 bases). The V end lost 8 bases, the J end lost 3 bases, and 13 bases lay between the germline ends. The germline V gene has CDR1 LNHDA and CDR2 SQIVND (reference sequence). The CDR3 runs 13 residues. DNA of the CDR3: TGTGCCAGTTCCAAGGGGACTTACACTGAAGCTTTCTTT. It is translated as CASSKGTYTEAFF. Full variable domain (remainder filled in from reference TRBV19 and TRBJ1-1): DGGITQSPKYLFRKEGQNVTLSCEQNLNHDAMYWYRQDPGQGLRLIYYSQIVNDFQKGDIAEGYSVSREKKESFPLTVTSAQKNPTAFYLCASSKGTYTEAFFGQGTRLTVV.

The chain combines TRBV27 with TRBJ2-1, with D maybe TRBD1 (6 bases). CDR1 is MNHEY and CDR2 is SMNVEV in the germline V gene (reference sequence). The V end lost 5 bases, the J end lost 8 bases, and 19 bases lay between the germline ends. This CDR3 has 15 residues. The CDR3 DNA sequence: TGTGCCAGCAGTCTAACCCGAACAGGGAAGGATGAGCAGTTCTTC. This codes for CASSLTRTGKDEQFF.

The chain uses TRBV19 and TRBJ2-5; the match to TRBD2 covers 12 bases. This CDR3 has 15 amino acids. In germline, CDR1 is LNHDA, CDR2 SQIVND (reference sequence). V trimming: 10 bases; J trimming: 5 bases; junction bases outside the gene matches: 11. The CDR3 DNA reads TGTGCCACAGGTCCTAGCGGGGGGGCTCGGGAGACCCAGTACTTC. Translating gives CATGPSGGARETQYF.

This chain joins TRBV10-3 and TRBJ2-1; a weak D match, TRBD2 (7 bases). Trimming pared 0 bases from V and 7 bases from J, leaving 13 bases between. There are 15 residues in the CDR3. Germline CDR1 is ENHRY and CDR2 is SYGVKD. CDR3 amino acids: CAISESTAGTNEQFF. The CDR3 nucleotides are TGTGCCATCAGTGAGTCGACAGCGGGGACAAATGAGCAGTTCTTC.

This clone turned up a few times. J is TRBJ1-2 and V is TRBV9; D is uncertain. Trimming took 4 bases from V and 0 from J, leaving 10 bases between them. The germline gives CDR1 SGDLS, CDR2 YYNGEE. The CDR3 consists of 14 residues. The CDR3 protein is CASSPAASNYGYTF. CDR3 sequence (DNA): TGTGCCAGCAGCCCAGCGGCCTCTAACTATGGCTACACCTTC.

The genes are TRBV6-4 and TRBJ1-2, with D maybe TRBD1 (6 bases). The germline V and J ends were trimmed by 0 bases and 5 bases, with 10 bases remaining between them. Germline V gives CDR1 MRHNA, CDR2 SNTAGT. CDR3 size: 14 residues. This CDR3 reads CASSDSPGVYGYTF. The DNA for the CDR3 is TGTGCCAGCAGTGACTCGCCAGGGGTATATGGCTACACCTTC.

Here the CDR3 DNA reads TGTGCCAGCAGCCACCTGGTAGGACAGGGGACCTACGAGCAGTACTTC. As protein: CASSHLVGQGTYEQYF. The chain carries TRBV27 and TRBJ2-7; 9 nucleotides align to TRBD1. Germline V gives CDR1 MNHEY, CDR2 SMNVEV (reference sequence). Losses at the gene ends were 6 bases for V and 2 bases for J; bases not matched to a gene: 11. The CDR3 consists of 16 residues.

The gene calls are TRBV29-1 and TRBJ1-1, with TRBD1 matching 11 bases. This CDR3 has 14 amino acids. J lost 4 bases, V lost 4 bases, and 5 bases had no gene match. Germline CDR1 SQVTM, CDR2 ANQGSEA. CDR3 amino acids: CSVAPGQGATEAFF. CDR3 coding DNA: TGCAGCGTTGCGCCTGGACAGGGGGCCACTGAAGCTTTCTTT.

The rearrangement uses TRBV4-1 and TRBJ2-2, with D possibly TRBD2 on 7 matching bases. The germline CDR1 and CDR2 sequences are MGHRA and YSYEKL. V lost 6 bases and J lost 6, with 17 bases in between. This CDR3 region has 15 residues. The CDR3 loop is CASREVQGRAGELFF. CDR3 DNA: TGCGCCAGCAGGGAAGTGCAGGGGAGGGCCGGGGAGCTGTTTTTT.